This is a list of T cell receptor beta chains from one sample in a study of regulatory T cells in long-lasting Graves disease. A single record per CDR3 protein comes from TCRdb applying MiXCR to the multiplex PCR reads. The sample has about 350,000 distinct CDR3 sequences; 15% to 20% are singletons. The data also belong to a second study, concerning T cells in Graves' hyperthyroidism and ophthalmopathy.

The starting material was peripheral blood mononuclear cells (PBMCs), obtained at new diagnosis, from a patient treated with antithyroid drugs. These receptors originate from a woman between 18 and 30 years old with Graves disease. CDR3s include the opening cysteine and the closing phenylalanine or tryptophan. The D gene is left open where the match is weak. Expanded clones get a size class; other rows say once, few or many, or leave the size out.

clone_size,d_call,j_call,v_call,cdr3_nt,cdr3_aa
-,TRBD2,TRBJ2-7,TRBV20-1,TGCAGTGCTAGAGATCTTAGCGGGAAACCCGAGCAGTACTTC,CSARDLSGKPEQYF
many,TRBD2,TRBJ2-1,TRBV28,TGTGCCAGCGCGCCGTGGGGGGGTGCGAATGAGCAGTTCTTC,CASAPWGGANEQFF
few,TRBD2,TRBJ2-1,TRBV4-2,TGTGCCAGCAGCCTCGAGGTAGGCGGGAGAGAGCAGTTCTTC,CASSLEVGGREQFF
many,TRBD2,TRBJ2-5,TRBV12-5,TGTGCTGCCCAGCGAGCGGGAGAAGTGACCCAGTACTTC,CAAQRAGEVTQYF
few,TRBD2,TRBJ2-5,TRBV5-1,TGCGCCAGCAGCTTACCGGGAGGCTATCAAGAGACCCAGTACTTC,CASSLPGGYQETQYF
many,-,TRBJ2-1,TRBV30,TGTGCCTGGAGTGTTTCTTCTAGGGGGAATGAGCAGTTCTTC,CAWSVSSRGNEQFF
-,-,TRBJ2-2,TRBV20-1,TGCAGTGCTAGCCCTGCGGGTCGCGGCACCGGGGAGCTGTTTTTT,CSASPAGRGTGELFF
many,TRBD2,TRBJ2-5,TRBV12-3/TRBV12-4,TGTGCCAGCAGTTTTCTAGCGGGGGAGACCCAGTACTTC,CASSFLAGETQYF
-,TRBD1,TRBJ1-2,TRBV12-3/TRBV12-4,TGTGCCAGCAGTCCAGGGGGACTTGAGGGCTACACCTTC,CASSPGGLEGYTF
many,TRBD2,TRBJ2-3,TRBV15,TGTGCCACCAGCAGAAGGACTAGCGAAACAGATACGCAGTATTTT,CATSRRTSETDTQYF
few,-,TRBJ2-3,TRBV12-3/TRBV12-4,TGTGCCAGCAGTTTAATGACTAGCACAGATACGCAGTATTTT,CASSLMTSTDTQYF
many,TRBD1,TRBJ2-3,TRBV6-1,TGTGCCAGCACCCGGGACAGCTTCACAGATACGCAGTATTTT,CASTRDSFTDTQYF
many,-,TRBJ2-5,TRBV6-5,TGTGCCAGCAGTTACGGCTGGGGTTCAGAGACCCAGTACTTC,CASSYGWGSETQYF
many,TRBD2,TRBJ2-3,TRBV28,TGTGCCACTGGGCCTAGCGGTCCTAGCACAGATACGCAGTATTTT,CATGPSGPSTDTQYF
many,-,TRBJ2-5,TRBV3-1,TGTGCCAGCAGCCAAGAGGTGGGGATTGAGACCCAGTACTTC,CASSQEVGIETQYF
many,-,TRBJ2-5,TRBV11-2,TGTGCCAGCAGCTTAGTCTATGAGACCCAGTACTTC,CASSLVYETQYF
many,-,TRBJ2-2,TRBV11-2,TGTGCCAGCAGCTTACAGGGAACCGGGGAGCTGTTTTTT,CASSLQGTGELFF
many,-,TRBJ2-5,TRBV6-1,TGTGCCAGCGGTGCGGGGACCCAAGAGACCCAGTACTTC,CASGAGTQETQYF